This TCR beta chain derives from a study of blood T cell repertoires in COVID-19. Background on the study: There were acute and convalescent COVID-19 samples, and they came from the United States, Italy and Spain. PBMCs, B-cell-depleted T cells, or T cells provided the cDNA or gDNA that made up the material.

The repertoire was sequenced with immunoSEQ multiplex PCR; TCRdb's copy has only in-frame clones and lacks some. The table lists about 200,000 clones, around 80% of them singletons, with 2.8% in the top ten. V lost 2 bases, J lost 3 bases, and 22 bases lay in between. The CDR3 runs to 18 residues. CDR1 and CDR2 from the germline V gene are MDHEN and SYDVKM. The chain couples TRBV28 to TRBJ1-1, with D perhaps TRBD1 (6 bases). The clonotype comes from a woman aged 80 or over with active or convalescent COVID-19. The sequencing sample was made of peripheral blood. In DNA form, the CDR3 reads TGTGCCAGCAGTTTAACCCAACCTTCGGGACAAGGCTACACTGAAGCTTTCTTT. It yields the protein CASSLTQPSGQGYTEAFF.